The 23 T cell receptor beta chains listed next were all sequenced from one sample in a study of tumor and adjacent non-tumor tissue in lung cancer. TCRbeta libraries were built with three rounds of nested PCR, modified from ARM-PCR. TCRdb processed the multiplex PCR reads anew with MiXCR; each CDR3 protein has one entry. This table holds over 80,000 distinct CDR3 sequences, about 80% found once. The template was RNA from unsorted bulk tissue. This non-tumor lung sample came from over 3 cm beyond the tumor edge. Sequencing used distant non-tumor lung tissue. These receptors all come from a man in his sixties with small cell lung cancer.

A note on this clonotype: This may be a read error: a much more frequent sequence differs by one nucleotide. CDR3 protein: CASSVVICGETQYF. As DNA, the CDR3 is TGTGCCAGCAGCGTAGTGATTTGTGGGGAGACCCAGTACTTC. The V gene is TRBV9, the J gene TRBJ2-5; no clear D. V was shortened by 0 bases and J by 5 bases, with 11 bases between the two germline ends. The CDR3 covers 14 residues. The germline CDR1 and CDR2 sequences are SGDLS and YYNGEE.

A single count supports this clonotype. The CDR3 loop reads CSSKQGCEQYV. CDR3 bases: TGCTCCAGCAAGCAGGGCTGCGAGCAGTACGTC. This sequence joins TRBV10-2 and TRBJ2-7; a possible D gene is TRBD1 (5 bases). Germline V CDR1 and CDR2: WSHSY, SAAADI. This CDR3 region has 11 residues.

This clonotype was seen a handful of times. The chain recombines TRBV9 with TRBJ2-1; D is perhaps TRBD1 (6 bases). Germline CDR1 SGDLS, CDR2 YYNGEE. The V end lost 4 bases, the J end lost 7 bases, and 9 bases lay between the germline ends. The CDR3 extends over 12 amino acids. The CDR3 nucleotides are TGTGCCAGCAGCATGGGACATAATGAGCAGTTCTTC. Its protein product is CASSMGHNEQFF.

In this sample, this clonotype turned up many times. This chain joins TRBV7-9 and TRBJ1-4; D is undetermined. The germline V gene has CDR1 SEHNR and CDR2 FQNEAQ (reference sequence). CDR3 length: 15 residues. Trimming removed 5 bases at V and 4 bases at J, with 14 bases between. The DNA for the CDR3 is TGTGCCAGCAGCCCTACCAGTACTCGTAATGAAAAACTGTTTTTT. Its protein product is CASSPTSTRNEKLFF.

This clonotype was seen once. A junction boundary mismatches the germline segment, possibly from a read error. The V gene is TRBV6-1, the J gene TRBJ2-2, with D possibly matching TRBD1 (6 bases). The CDR3 runs 15 residues. CDR1 is MNHNS, CDR2 SASEGT, per germline. DNA of the CDR3: TGTGCCAGCAGTGGACAGGACGGAGACACCGGGGAGCTGTTGTTT. As protein: CASSGQDGDTGELLF.

A word on this clonotype: The junction departs from the called germline gene at one end, perhaps through a read error. The V and J genes are TRBV6-5 and TRBJ1-1; D is uncertain. CDR1 is MNHEY and CDR2 is SVGAGI in the germline V gene. The CDR3 is made up of 13 amino acids. Here the CDR3 reads CASNYYVSSEAFF. In DNA form, the CDR3 reads TGTGCCAGCAATTACTACGTGTCATCAGAAGCTTTCTTT.

V usage is TRBV6-1 and J usage is TRBJ1-2; D perhaps matches TRBD1 (6 bases). The CDR3 has 16 amino acids. Germline CDR1 and CDR2: MNHNS and SASEGT. Trimming left V 7 bases short and J 5 bases short, with 23 bases between. As DNA, the CDR3 is TGTGCCAGCACTGCACAGGGTCCCGATGGTTTGTATGGCTACACCTTC. This sequence encodes CASTAQGPDGLYGYTF.

This clonotype was detected once. The junction shows a germline mismatch at one end, possibly a read error. This chain uses TRBV6-1 with TRBJ2-1; tentatively, D is TRBD2 (6 bases). The CDR3 spans 14 residues. Germline CDR1 MNHNS, CDR2 SASEGT. CDR3 sequence reads: CVSAGSGLYNEQFF. DNA of the CDR3: TGTGTCAGCGCCGGCAGCGGGCTTTATAATGAGCAGTTCTTT.

On this clonotype: A read error may produce the germline difference seen at one junction end. The gene calls are TRBV30 and TRBJ2-4, with TRBD1 identical over 9 bases. Germline loops: CDR1 GTSNPN, CDR2 SVGIG (reference sequence). The CDR3 contains 16 residues. CDR3 loop: CAWSAGTGRAENIQYF. The CDR3 bases are TGTGCCTGGAGTGCGGGGACAGGGAGAGCCGAAAACATTCAATACTTC.

This clonotype was found many times. V gene TRBV29-1 combines with J gene TRBJ2-3; D is possibly TRBD2 (5 bases). CDR1 SQVTM and CDR2 ANQGSEA come from the germline V gene. This CDR3 contains 14 residues. V gave up 0 bases and J gave up 6 bases, with 13 bases separating them. DNA of the CDR3: TGCAGCGTTGAAGATCAAATCTCGGGGGATACGCAGTATTTT. Amino acids: CSVEDQISGDTQYF.

V usage is TRBV7-3 and J usage is TRBJ2-1; D may be TRBD1 (6 bases). The V end was cut by 2 bases, the J end by 4 bases, with 12 bases between. CDR1 and CDR2 (germline): SGHTA, FQGTGA. The CDR3 contains 15 residues. The CDR3 reads CASSLSGATYNEQFF. Here the CDR3 DNA reads TGTGCCAGCAGCTTATCAGGGGCTACGTACAATGAGCAGTTCTTC.

This clonotype appeared a few times. The gene calls are TRBV11-2 and TRBJ1-5; no definite D call. Germline lookup yields CDR1 SGHAT and CDR2 FQNNGV. The V end lost 7 bases, the J end lost 4 bases, and 14 bases lay between the germline ends. The CDR3 loop spans 14 amino acids. Written as DNA, the CDR3 is TGTGCCAGCATTACCGGGCGACGAAATCAGCCCCAGCATTTT. Translated: CASITGRRNQPQHF.

A word on this clonotype: One end of the junction varies from germline; a read error may be responsible. The gene calls are TRBV6-1 and TRBJ1-5; D ambiguous. The CDR3 length is 17 residues. In germline, CDR1 is MNHNS, CDR2 SASEGT. In DNA, the CDR3 is TGTGCCAGTAGTGATGCGGTCGGACTGGGGTCCAATCAGCCCCAGCATTTT. This translates into CASSDAVGLGSNQPQHF.

About this clonotype: A much larger clone lies one base from this, so it may be a read error. This chain joins TRBV20-1 and TRBJ1-6; the D is unclear. Germline V gene lookup returns CDR1 DFQATT and CDR2 SNEGSKA (reference sequence). The CDR3 extends over 15 amino acids. V shed 2 bases and J shed 8 bases, with 16 bases lying between them. CDR3 nucleotide sequence: TGCAGTGCTAGAAGCCGGGAAAGGGAAGATTCACCCCTCCACTTT. Residues: CSARSREREDSPLHF.

Notes on this clonotype: A junction end diverges from the germline sequence, so it may reflect a read error. The V and J genes are TRBV6-2 or TRBV6-3 and TRBJ2-1, with D possibly called TRBD1 or TRBD2 (6 bases each). Germline CDR1 reads MNHEY; CDR2 reads SVGEGT. CDR3 length equals 18 residues. The CDR3 reads CDSGYPPGAASRYNEQSF. CDR3 coding DNA: TGTGACAGCGGTTACCCGCCGGGGGCGGCTAGCCGATACAATGAGCAGTCCTTC.

Comment on this clonotype: A much bigger clone sits one base away, suggesting this may be a read error. The chain combines TRBV5-1 with TRBJ2-3, with D unclear. This CDR3 contains 13 residues. CDR1 is SGHRS, CDR2 YFSETQ, per germline. CDR3 sequence (DNA): TGCGCCACCAGCTTGGTTGTGTCGAATACGCAGTATTTT. Amino acid sequence: CATSLVVSNTQYF.

Notes on this clonotype: The conserved closing phenylalanine or tryptophan is absent in this CDR3, likely reflecting a read error. V is TRBV5-4 and J is TRBJ2-3, with 10 nucleotides matching TRBD1. The CDR3 has 16 residues. Losses at the gene ends were 4 bases for V and 6 bases for J; bases not matched to a gene: 11. The germline V gene has CDR1 SGHNT and CDR2 YYREEE (reference sequence). DNA of the CDR3: TGTGCCAGCAGCCCGGACAGGGGGTATTGGACGGATACGCAGTATCTT. This encodes CASSPDRGYWTDTQYL.

CDR3 protein: CASRGSNTGELFF. The CDR3, as DNA: TGTGCCAGCAGGGGATCAAACACCGGGGAGCTGTTTTTT. V gene TRBV2 combines with J gene TRBJ2-2; D is unclear. V was clipped by 6 bases and J by 2 bases, with 7 bases between them. The CDR3 covers 13 residues. From germline, CDR1 is SNHLY and CDR2 FYNNEI. The entire variable domain, with the rest obtained from reference TRBV2 and TRBJ2-2, is as follows: EPEVTQTPSHQVTQMGQEVILRCVPISNHLYFYWYRQILGQKVEFLVSFYNNEISEKSEIFDDQFSVERPDGSNFTLKIRSTKLEDSAMYFCASRGSNTGELFFGEGSRLTVL.

Of note for this clonotype: Possible read error: a much larger clone is one base away. The rearrangement uses TRBV6-1 and TRBJ1-5; no firm D call. The DNA end favors TRBJ2-3, so the J call may be wrong. This CDR3 has 14 residues. CDR1 and CDR2 from the germline V gene are MNHNS and SASEGT. The CDR3 DNA is TGTGCCAGCAATCTGGACCCTTGGGGTCAGCCCCAGTATTTT. This gives the protein CASNLDPWGQPQYF.

V usage is TRBV29-1 and J usage is TRBJ2-7; D gene uncertain. CDR3 length equals 12 residues. The germline CDR1 and CDR2 sequences are SQVTM and ANQGSEA. Between the trimmed V and J ends, which lost 4 bases and 12 bases, there was a span of 19 bases. CDR3 nucleotide sequence: TGCAGCGTTGGACATGACTCCTACGAACGGTACTTC. Encoded protein: CSVGHDSYERYF.

The V and J genes are TRBV29-1 and TRBJ2-2, with 10 positions matching TRBD2. Germline V gives CDR1 SQVTM, CDR2 ANQGSEA. This CDR3 is built from 16 residues. V shed 7 bases, J shed 4 bases, and the junction held 12 bases outside the gene matches. The CDR3 DNA follows: TGCAGCGATTTGGTAGCGGGAGGCGCGAGCACCGGGGAGCTGTTTTTT. As protein: CSDLVAGGASTGELFF.

This clonotype was counted at least ten times. The chain recombines TRBV12-3 or TRBV12-4 with TRBJ1-2; D is possibly TRBD1 (5 bases). The CDR3 runs to 15 residues. The V and J ends lost 7 bases and 6 bases respectively, with 21 bases between them. CDR3 sequence reads: CASTTTDHSNDGYTF. Written as DNA, the CDR3 is TGTGCCAGCACAACGACAGACCATTCGAACGATGGCTACACCTTC.

By share of the sample, this clonotype is medium-sized. This chain connects TRBV11-1 to TRBJ1-1; maybe TRBD1 (6 bases). Trimming removed 5 bases at V and 0 bases at J, with 10 bases between. This CDR3 region has 14 residues. CDR1 and CDR2 from the germline V gene are SGHAT and FQDESV (reference sequence). For the CDR3, the DNA is TGTGCCAGCAGCCTGGACAGCCTGAACACTGAAGCTTTCTTT. It translates to CASSLDSLNTEAFF.